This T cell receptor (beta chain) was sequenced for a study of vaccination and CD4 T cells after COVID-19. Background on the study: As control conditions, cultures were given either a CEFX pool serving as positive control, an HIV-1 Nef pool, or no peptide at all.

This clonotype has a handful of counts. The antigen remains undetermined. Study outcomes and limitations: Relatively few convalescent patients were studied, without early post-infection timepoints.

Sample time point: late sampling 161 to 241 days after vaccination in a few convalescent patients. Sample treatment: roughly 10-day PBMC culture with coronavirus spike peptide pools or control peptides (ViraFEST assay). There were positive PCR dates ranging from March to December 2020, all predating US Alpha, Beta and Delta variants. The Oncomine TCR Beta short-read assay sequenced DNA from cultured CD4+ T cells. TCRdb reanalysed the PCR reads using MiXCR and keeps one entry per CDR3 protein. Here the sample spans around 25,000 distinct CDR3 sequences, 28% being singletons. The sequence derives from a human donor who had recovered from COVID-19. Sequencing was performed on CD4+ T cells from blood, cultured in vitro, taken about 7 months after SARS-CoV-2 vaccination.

CDR3 protein: CASTTRTGPPRYTF. Written as DNA, the CDR3 is TGTGCCAGTACTACCCGGACAGGCCCCCCGCGCTACACCTTC. V gene TRBV19 combines with J gene TRBJ1-2; the match to TRBD1 covers 7 bases. The junction had 14 bases not matched to a gene; V was cut back by 7 bases and J by 9 bases. CDR3 length: 14 amino acids. CDR1 and CDR2 from the germline V gene are LNHDA and SQIVND (reference sequence).